This T cell receptor (beta chain) was documented in a study of identical twins. One entry per CDR3 protein, called by TCRdb with MiXCR from the 5' RACE reads. The profile shows approximately 700,000 distinct CDR3 sequences, 15% to 20% of them singletons. This clonotype was detected only a few times. The antigen is undetermined. General study points: Fewer insertions characterized abundant cord blood beta clonotypes, whereas memory repertoires showed none.

The same specimen was also included in a second study, on T cells expressing NK-cell markers. As reported in that work: Roughly 6 donors had dominant NKG2C+ clonotypes that comprised roughly 1.0-8% of their CD8+ T cells.

This TCR derives from a woman younger than 35 in good health. The sample was PBMCs.

This chain's CDR3 is CASSQGLSSGAPYNEQFF. CDR3 nucleotides: TGTGCCAGCAGCCAAGGCCTATCTAGCGGAGCCCCCTACAATGAGCAGTTCTTC. The chain joins TRBV3-1 to TRBJ2-1, with 7 bases fitting TRBD2. The CDR3 spans 18 residues. With 1 base clipped from V and 2 bases from J, the junction kept 11 bases outside the gene matches. CDR1 is LGHDT and CDR2 is YNNKEL in the germline V gene (reference sequence).